One sample yielded the 25 T cell receptor beta chains listed below, sequenced in a study of beta chain features in type 1 diabetes. These receptors have no identified antigens. Study observations and caveats: Moderate but significant shortening of TCRB CDR3s was recorded in all four CD4+ subsets from Type 1 diabetes patients.

Expressed TCRB transcripts got sequenced, as all isolated RNA was reverse transcribed. Sequencing used immunoSEQ multiplex PCR; TCRdb keeps in-frame clones, though not all of them. This table holds about 260,000 clones, 24% found once. Sequences were obtained from naive CD4+ T cells from blood. All receptors derive from a woman under 40 with type 1 diabetes.

V gene TRBV18 combines with J gene TRBJ2-7, with 10 positions matching TRBD1. The V segment lost 1 base and the J segment 2 bases; nucleotides outside the gene matches: 2. The CDR3 extends over 15 amino acids. Germline V CDR1 and CDR2: KGHSH, LQKENI. The CDR3 sequence is CASSPRQGAAYEQYF. CDR3 coding DNA: TGTGCCAGCTCACCACGACAGGGGGCGGCCTACGAGCAGTACTTC.

The chain carries TRBV9 and TRBJ2-2; D unresolved. The germline V gene encodes CDR1 SGDLS and CDR2 YYNGEE. This CDR3 region has 15 residues. Trimming took off 1 base at V and 4 bases at J, with 11 bases between the two ends. The CDR3 is CASSVSHQATGELFF. The CDR3 region has the DNA TGTGCCAGCAGCGTAAGCCACCAGGCCACCGGGGAGCTGTTTTTT. Based on the CDR3 plus reference TRBV9 and TRBJ2-2, the full variable domain is DSGVTQTPKHLITATGQRVTLRCSPRSGDLSVYWYQQSLDQGLQFLIQYYNGEERAKGNILERFSAQQFPDLHSELNLSSLELGDSALYFCASSVSHQATGELFFGEGSRLTVL.

The chain carries TRBV30 and TRBJ2-5; TRBD2 agrees at 12 bases. V gave up 0 bases and J gave up 4 bases; unmatched junction bases: 3. CDR3 length: 15 residues. CDR1 is GTSNPN and CDR2 is SVGIG in the germline V gene (reference sequence). The chain's CDR3 is CAWSVLAGGPETQYF. In DNA form, the CDR3 reads TGTGCCTGGAGTGTACTAGCGGGAGGTCCAGAGACCCAGTACTTC.

This clone came up a few times. The chain carries TRBV10-3 and TRBJ2-1; 7 positions match TRBD1. J was trimmed by 2 bases and V by 8 bases; bases with no gene match: 6. In germline, CDR1 is ENHRY, CDR2 SYGVKD. The CDR3 consists of 14 residues. The chain's CDR3 is CAIQEDRAYNEQFF. The DNA of the CDR3 is TGTGCCATCCAGGAAGACAGGGCCTACAATGAGCAGTTCTTC.

This clone showed up just once. The gene calls are TRBV11-2 and TRBJ1-2; 10 nucleotides align to TRBD1. Per the germline V gene, CDR1 is SGHAT and CDR2 is FQNNGV. V lost 5 bases and J lost 4; bases outside the gene matches: 7. The CDR3 is 15 residues long. The CDR3 DNA is TGTGCCAGCAGCACCCGACAGGGGGCCATCTATGGCTACACCTTC. Amino acids: CASSTRQGAIYGYTF. Full variable domain (outside the CDR3, taken from reference TRBV11-2 and TRBJ1-2): EAGVAQSPRYKIIEKRQSVAFWCNPISGHATLYWYQQILGQGPKLLIQFQNNGVVDDSQLPKDRFSAERLKGVDSTLKIQPAKLEDSAVYLCASSTRQGAIYGYTFGSGTRLTVV.

This CDR3 reads CASSIGGSNQPQHF. As DNA, the CDR3 is TGTGCCAGTAGTATCGGCGGTAGCAATCAGCCCCAGCATTTT. The chain has TRBV19 and TRBJ1-5, with D unclear. CDR3 size: 14 residues. In germline, CDR1 is LNHDA, CDR2 SQIVND (reference sequence). Trimming shortened V by 3 bases and J by 0 bases, and 6 bases separated the two germline ends.

The rearrangement links TRBV28 to TRBJ2-7; TRBD1 matches at 9 bases. CDR1 and CDR2 (germline): MDHEN, SYDVKM. The CDR3 loop spans 16 amino acids. The trim removed 4 bases at V and 0 bases at J, leaving 7 bases unmatched. CDR3 region: CASSSHGTGSSYEQYF. The DNA of the CDR3 is TGTGCCAGCAGTTCTCACGGGACAGGGAGCTCCTACGAGCAGTACTTC. Variable domain in full (rest from reference TRBV28 and TRBJ2-7): DVKVTQSSRYLVKRTGEKVFLECVQDMDHENMFWYRQDPGLGLRLIYFSYDVKMKEKGDIPEGYSVSREKKERFSLILESASTNQTSMYLCASSSHGTGSSYEQYFGPGTRLTVT.

The V call is TRBV14, the J call TRBJ2-7; 7 bases map to TRBD2. The CDR3 totals 16 residues. In germline, CDR1 is SGHDN, CDR2 FVKESK. V shed 1 base and J 0 bases; nucleotides not matched to a gene: 6. In DNA form, the CDR3 reads TGTGCCAGCAGCCAAGGAAGTGGGAGGGCCTCCTACGAGCAGTACTTC. Translation gives CASSQGSGRASYEQYF.

This clone was detected a few times. The V gene is TRBV29-1, the J gene TRBJ1-1; D unresolved. Per the germline V gene, CDR1 is SQVTM and CDR2 is ANQGSEA. Trimming removed 4 bases from V and 10 bases from J, with 13 bases in between. CDR3 size: 11 residues. CDR3 region: CSVAGFSGAFF. DNA for the CDR3: TGCAGCGTTGCGGGATTCTCGGGAGCTTTCTTT.

This clone has just a few counts. The J gene is TRBJ2-1, the V gene TRBV2; 8 bases agree with TRBD2. Germline CDR1 SNHLY, CDR2 FYNNEI. The CDR3 sequence is 15 residues long. The junction had 14 bases not matched to a gene; V was cut back by 8 bases and J by 8 bases. The CDR3, as DNA: TGTGCCAGCCTCCGAGCGGGAGCGGGGATGTATGAGCAGTTCTTC. Translation: CASLRAGAGMYEQFF.

A few counts support this clone. This chain joins TRBV25-1 and TRBJ2-3; 7 nucleotides match TRBD1. Germline lookup yields CDR1 MGHDK and CDR2 SYGVNS. The V gene end was trimmed by 7 bases and the J gene end by 2 bases; junction bases not matched to a gene: 3. The CDR3 has 13 residues. The CDR3 is CASIGTVTDTQYF. CDR3 bases: TGTGCCAGCATTGGGACAGTCACAGATACGCAGTATTTT.

The rearrangement links TRBV9 to TRBJ2-7; D not resolved. Looked up from germline, CDR1 is SGDLS and CDR2 is YYNGEE. This CDR3 has 18 residues. The V and J ends lost 0 bases and 2 bases respectively, with 21 bases between them. The CDR3 DNA sequence: TGTGCCAGCAGCGTAGGGTTAAATACTGCCTACAGTCCCTACGAGCAGTACTTC. Its translation is CASSVGLNTAYSPYEQYF.

The rearrangement joins TRBV28 to TRBJ2-1; D not certain. This CDR3 comprises 12 residues. The germline V gene encodes CDR1 MDHEN and CDR2 SYDVKM. V lost 5 bases to trimming and J lost 9 bases, with 11 bases between them. The CDR3 here is CASSVSRSEQFF. The CDR3 region has the DNA TGTGCCAGCAGTGTATCGCGGTCTGAGCAGTTCTTC.

The chain is built from TRBV23-1 and TRBJ2-7; D may be TRBD1 (6 bases). TRBV23-1 carries the ORF label, with uncertain function. The CDR3 loop spans 15 amino acids. Trimming cost V 0 bases and J 3 bases, with 12 bases left between them. CDR3 sequence: CASSQSRTDYYEQYF. CDR3 coding DNA: TGCGCCAGCAGTCAATCGAGGACAGATTACTACGAGCAGTACTTC.

CDR3 amino acids: CASSPTSGRASTDTQYF. DNA for the CDR3: TGTGCCAGCAGCCCGACTAGCGGGAGAGCTAGCACAGATACGCAGTATTTT. The V call is TRBV7-9, the J call TRBJ2-3, with 12 bases matching TRBD2. Germline trimming cut 5 bases from V and 0 bases from J; bases unmatched to any gene: 6. The CDR3 spans 17 residues. Germline V lookup: CDR1 SEHNR, CDR2 FQNEAQ (reference sequence).

The chain recombines TRBV7-9 with TRBJ1-2; D not resolved. Germline CDR1 and CDR2: SEHNR and FQNEAQ (reference sequence). V lost 5 bases, J lost 4 bases, and 17 bases lay in between. The CDR3 totals 15 residues. As DNA, the CDR3 is TGTGCCAGCAGCGTCGCGGGTGGACGCAGCTATGGCTACACCTTC. Amino acid sequence: CASSVAGGRSYGYTF.

This clone occurred a few times. V gene TRBV29-1 combines with J gene TRBJ2-2, with D perhaps TRBD2 (6 bases). Deletions cut 4 bases from V and 10 bases from J, with 19 bases between. Germline CDR1 reads SQVTM; CDR2 reads ANQGSEA. This CDR3 is 14 amino acids long. The CDR3 reads CSVGSGLANVELFF. The CDR3 DNA follows: TGCAGCGTTGGGAGTGGCCTAGCGAATGTGGAGCTGTTTTTT.

The table lists this clone with a few counts. This chain connects TRBV19 to TRBJ2-1; 9 bases match TRBD2. The CDR3 spans 15 residues. Germline V gene data show CDR1 as LNHDA and CDR2 as SQIVND (reference sequence). J was trimmed by 2 bases and V by 5 bases; bases with no gene match: 4. The CDR3 region has the DNA TGTGCCAGTAGTTGGCTAGCGGGAACCTACAATGAGCAGTTCTTC. Amino acid sequence: CASSWLAGTYNEQFF.

The rearrangement joins TRBV5-1 to TRBJ2-7, with D possibly matching TRBD1 (6 bases). The germline CDR1 and CDR2 sequences are SGHRS and YFSETQ. The CDR3 runs 15 residues. Trimming removed 0 bases at V and 3 bases at J, with 13 bases between. The CDR3 coding sequence is TGCGCCAGCAGCTTGGAAGGGGGAAATCTCTACGAGCAGTACTTC. Protein: CASSLEGGNLYEQYF.

The table lists this clone with a few counts. Additional DNA sequences in this sample encode the identical CDR3. The gene calls are TRBV6-5 and TRBJ1-1; D gene uncertain. The CDR3 is 13 residues long. Trimming left V 0 bases short and J 5 bases short, with 7 bases between. Germline V gene data show CDR1 as MNHEY and CDR2 as SVGAGI. CDR3 nucleotides: TGTGCCAGCAGTTACTCAGGCGGAACTGAAGCTTTCTTT. Translating it yields CASSYSGGTEAFF.

This clone occurred a few times. J is TRBJ1-2 and V is TRBV7-9; D unresolved. Germline CDR1 and CDR2: SEHNR and FQNEAQ (reference sequence). This CDR3 spans 14 amino acids. Between the trimmed V and J ends, which lost 1 base and 5 bases, there was a span of 11 bases. This chain's CDR3 is CASSLEIAPYGYTF. The CDR3 nucleotides are TGTGCCAGCAGCTTAGAGATAGCCCCTTATGGCTACACCTTC.

This clone appeared a single time. The chain links TRBV5-1 to TRBJ2-5; D is perhaps TRBD1 (6 bases). The V and J ends lost 0 bases and 2 bases respectively, with 11 bases between them. The germline CDR1 and CDR2 sequences are SGHRS and YFSETQ. This CDR3 region has 15 residues. CDR3 nucleotides: TGCGCCAGCAGCTTGGGGCCAGGGGAGCAAGAGACCCAGTACTTC. Its protein is CASSLGPGEQETQYF.

The CDR3 DNA sequence: TGTGCCAGCAGCTTACCCCCGGACAGCTATGGCTACACCTTC. It yields the protein CASSLPPDSYGYTF. The chain links TRBV7-5 to TRBJ1-2; the table's D call of TRBD1 was not tested on the DNA. TRBV7-5 is listed as a pseudogene. The CDR3 length is 14 residues.

This chain uses TRBV2 with TRBJ2-1, with TRBD2 identical over 8 bases. The ends lost 5 bases at V and 3 bases at J; junction bases unmatched: 3. The CDR3 has 14 residues. Germline CDR1 reads SNHLY; CDR2 reads FYNNEI. CDR3 sequence (DNA): TGTGCCAGCAGTCCTCTAGCGGGCTACAATGAGCAGTTCTTC. Translated: CASSPLAGYNEQFF.

V is TRBV9 and J is TRBJ2-7, with 9 bases fitting TRBD2. Germline assignment: CDR1 SGDLS and CDR2 YYNGEE. The V gene end was trimmed by 3 bases and the J gene end by 2 bases; junction bases not matched to a gene: 3. The CDR3 has 14 residues. The CDR3 region has the DNA TGTGCCAGCAGCGCGACTAGCGGCCCCTACGAGCAGTACTTC. Protein: CASSATSGPYEQYF.